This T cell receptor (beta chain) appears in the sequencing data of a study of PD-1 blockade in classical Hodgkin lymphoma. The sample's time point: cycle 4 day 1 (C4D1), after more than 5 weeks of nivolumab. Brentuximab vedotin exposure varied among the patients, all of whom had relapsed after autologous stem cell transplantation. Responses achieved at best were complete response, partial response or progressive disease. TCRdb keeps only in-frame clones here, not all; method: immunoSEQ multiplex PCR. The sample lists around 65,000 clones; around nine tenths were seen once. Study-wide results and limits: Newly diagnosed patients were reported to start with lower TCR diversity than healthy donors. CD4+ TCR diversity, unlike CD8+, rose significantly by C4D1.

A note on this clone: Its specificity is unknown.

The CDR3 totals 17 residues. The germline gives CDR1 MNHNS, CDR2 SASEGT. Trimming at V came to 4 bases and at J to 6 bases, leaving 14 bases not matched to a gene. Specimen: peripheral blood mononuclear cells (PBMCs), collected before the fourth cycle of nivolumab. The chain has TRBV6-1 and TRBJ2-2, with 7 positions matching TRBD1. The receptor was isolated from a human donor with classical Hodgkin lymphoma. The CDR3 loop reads CASSGNNRGLGAGELFF. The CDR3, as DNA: TGTGCCAGCAGTGGGAACAACAGGGGTCTTGGGGCCGGGGAGCTGTTTTTT.